The 4 T cell receptor beta chains given below trace back to one sample, sequenced in a study of spatial heterogeneity in lung cancer. The sample's time point: sample taken at primary tumor resection. Each CDR3 protein gets one entry after TCRdb re-called the 5' RACE reads with MiXCR. This table holds approximately 92,000 distinct CDR3 sequences, approximately 12% found once. The sample consisted of PBMCs, taken at surgery. These receptors were collected from a male donor with early-stage non-small cell lung cancer.

V usage is TRBV29-1 and J usage is TRBJ2-1; 9 bases are shared with TRBD2. After removal of 6 bases from V and 0 bases from J, the junction contained 6 bases not matched to a gene. The CDR3 covers 15 residues. Germline CDR1 and CDR2: SQVTM and ANQGSEA. The CDR3 loop reads CSVGLAETSYNEQFF. The CDR3 coding sequence is TGCAGCGTGGGACTAGCCGAAACCTCCTACAATGAGCAGTTCTTC.

This clonotype came up a few times. The chain carries TRBV5-1 and TRBJ2-1, with TRBD2 identical over 12 bases. CDR1 and CDR2 from the germline V gene are SGHRS and YFSETQ. V gave up 0 bases and J gave up 6 bases; unmatched junction bases: 1. CDR3 size: 15 residues. The CDR3 nucleotides read TGCGCCAGCAGCTTGGCGACTAGCGGGAGCAATGAGCAGTTCTTC. Its protein product is CASSLATSGSNEQFF.

This clonotype was seen ten or more times. This chain joins TRBV10-3 and TRBJ2-1; TRBD1 aligns across 8 bases. V dropped 4 bases and J dropped 5; count of bases not matched to a gene: 7. In germline, CDR1 is ENHRY, CDR2 SYGVKD. The CDR3 contains 15 residues. The CDR3 protein is CAISAQGQVNNEQFF. CDR3 DNA sequence: TGTGCCATCAGTGCCCAGGGACAGGTAAACAATGAGCAGTTCTTC.

This clonotype was seen repeatedly, ten times or more. This chain links TRBV6-1 with TRBJ2-7, with 9 bases fitting TRBD1. V shed 5 bases and J 6 bases; nucleotides not matched to a gene: 2. Germline lookup yields CDR1 MNHNS and CDR2 SASEGT. CDR3 length: 12 residues. The CDR3 DNA follows: TGTGCCAGCAGTTGGGACAGGGCCGAGCAGTACTTC. This codes for CASSWDRAEQYF.